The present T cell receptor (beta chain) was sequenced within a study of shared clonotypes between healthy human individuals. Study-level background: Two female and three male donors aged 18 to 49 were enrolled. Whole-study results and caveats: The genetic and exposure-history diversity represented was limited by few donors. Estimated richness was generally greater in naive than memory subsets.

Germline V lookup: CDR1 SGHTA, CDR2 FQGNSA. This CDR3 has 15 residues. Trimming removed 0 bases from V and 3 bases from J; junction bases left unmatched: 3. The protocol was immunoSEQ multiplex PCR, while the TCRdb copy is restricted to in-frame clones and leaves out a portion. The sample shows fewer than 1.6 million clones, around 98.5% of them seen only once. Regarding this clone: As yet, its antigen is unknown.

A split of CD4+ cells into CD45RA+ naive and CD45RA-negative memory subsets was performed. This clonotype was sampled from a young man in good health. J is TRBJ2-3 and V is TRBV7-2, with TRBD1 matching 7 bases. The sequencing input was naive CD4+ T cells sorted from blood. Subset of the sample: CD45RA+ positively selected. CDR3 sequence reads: CASSLAGQDTDTQYF. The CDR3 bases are TGTGCCAGCAGCTTAGCAGGACAGGATACAGATACGCAGTATTTT.